This entry features one TCR beta chain sequence. Its target is unknown. These data originate in a study of vaccination effects on CD4 cells after COVID-19. TCRdb keeps only in-frame clones here, not all; method: immunoSEQ multiplex PCR. The top ten hold around 6% of the sample, which has tens of thousands of clones, 75% to 85% seen once. Expansion of antigen-specific CD4+ T cells with viral peptide pools was carried out by the ViraFEST assay before sequencing. Subsequent to a culture period of around 10 days, CD4+ T cells were isolated. Neither prior SARS-CoV-2 infection nor positive nucleocapsid antibodies were present in the vaccine recipients. Cultivation was performed at two million PBMC per well with roughly 9.1 IU/ml IL-2 and approximately 9.2 ug/ml peptides added. The CDR3 is 14 residues long. Germline-derived CDR1 and CDR2 are SGHNT and YYREEE (reference sequence). After removal of 0 bases from V and 1 base from J, the junction contained 0 bases not matched to a gene.

The sequences come from CD4+ T cells from PBMCs cultured with HCoV-OC43 spike peptides, collected before COVID-19 vaccination. Noted subset: HCoV-OC43 spike overlapping peptide pool stimulation. V gene TRBV5-4 combines with J gene TRBJ1-2; 7 bases align to TRBD1. The clonotype originates from a human donor who received a COVID-19 vaccine. DNA for the CDR3: TGTGCCAGCAGCTTGGGACAGGGTAACTATGGCTACACCTTC. Protein sequence: CASSLGQGNYGYTF.